These T cell receptor beta chains were read from a single sample in a study of blood T cell repertoires in COVID-19. Assay used: immunoSEQ multiplex PCR; TCRdb lists only in-frame clones, some missing. The table has some 60,000 clones, roughly 89% seen once; the top ten hold approximately 6.2%. The sequenced material came from peripheral blood. The receptors here all came from a human donor in a cohort sampled during active COVID-19. CDR3s include the opening cysteine and the closing phenylalanine or tryptophan. Each record gives: J gene, V gene, D gene, clone size, CDR3 protein, CDR3 DNA. The D gene is left open where the match is weak. Clone size is given for some rows only: seen once, a few or many times, or a class if the clone is expanded.

j_gene: TRBJ1-3; v_gene: TRBV6-6; d_gene: TRBD1; abundance: .; CDR3aa: CASSPTGDSGNTIYF; CDR3nt: TGTGCCAGCAGTCCCACTGGGGACAGTGGAAACACCATATATTTT
j_gene: TRBJ2-1; v_gene: TRBV7-6; d_gene: TRBD2; abundance: .; CDR3aa: CASSRTTSGSYNEQFF; CDR3nt: TGTGCCAGCAGCCGGACGACTAGCGGGTCCTACAATGAGCAGTTCTTC
j_gene: TRBJ2-7; v_gene: TRBV7-8; d_gene: .; abundance: few; CDR3aa: CASSSLSVSSYEQYF; CDR3nt: TGTGCCAGCAGCTCCCTCAGCGTGTCTTCCTACGAGCAGTACTTC
j_gene: TRBJ2-3; v_gene: TRBV11-3; d_gene: .; abundance: .; CDR3aa: CASSLDRADTQYF; CDR3nt: TGTGCCAGCAGCTTAGATCGAGCGGATACGCAGTATTTT
j_gene: TRBJ2-7; v_gene: TRBV19; d_gene: TRBD1; abundance: .; CDR3aa: CASMDRAFHEQYF; CDR3nt: TGTGCCAGTATGGACAGGGCTTTTCACGAGCAGTACTTC
j_gene: TRBJ2-5; v_gene: TRBV5-6; d_gene: TRBD2; abundance: .; CDR3aa: CASSLGKVSGRFGETQYF; CDR3nt: TGTGCCAGCAGCTTGGGAAAGGTCAGCGGGAGATTCGGAGAGACCCAGTACTTC
j_gene: TRBJ1-3; v_gene: TRBV7-8; d_gene: .; abundance: .; CDR3aa: CASRGRVKNTIYF; CDR3nt: TGTGCCAGCAGGGGCAGGGTTAAAAACACCATATATTTT
j_gene: TRBJ1-1; v_gene: TRBV6-6; d_gene: TRBD1; abundance: .; CDR3aa: CASSPGGASAAFF; CDR3nt: TGTGCCAGCAGCCCAGGGGGCGCGAGTGCAGCTTTCTTT
j_gene: TRBJ2-7; v_gene: TRBV6-5; d_gene: .; abundance: once; CDR3aa: CASRETDNSYEQYF; CDR3nt: TGTGCCAGCAGGGAGACAGATAACTCCTACGAGCAGTACTTC
j_gene: TRBJ2-7; v_gene: TRBV18; d_gene: .; abundance: .; CDR3aa: CASSPPPGGGRAYEQYF; CDR3nt: TGTGCCAGCTCACCACCCCCAGGGGGCGGGAGGGCCTACGAGCAGTACTTC
j_gene: TRBJ1-4; v_gene: TRBV18; d_gene: .; abundance: once; CDR3aa: CASSPQQPNEKLFF; CDR3nt: TGTGCCAGCTCACCACAACAACCTAATGAAAAACTGTTTTTT
j_gene: TRBJ1-2; v_gene: TRBV6-5; d_gene: TRBD1; abundance: .; CDR3aa: CASSSKTGGNYGYTF; CDR3nt: TGTGCCAGCAGTTCGAAAACAGGGGGAAACTATGGCTACACCTTC
j_gene: TRBJ2-5; v_gene: TRBV3-1/TRBV3-2; d_gene: .; abundance: .; CDR3aa: CASSQRSRQETQYF; CDR3nt: TGTGCCAGCAGCCAACGGTCACGCCAAGAGACCCAGTACTTC